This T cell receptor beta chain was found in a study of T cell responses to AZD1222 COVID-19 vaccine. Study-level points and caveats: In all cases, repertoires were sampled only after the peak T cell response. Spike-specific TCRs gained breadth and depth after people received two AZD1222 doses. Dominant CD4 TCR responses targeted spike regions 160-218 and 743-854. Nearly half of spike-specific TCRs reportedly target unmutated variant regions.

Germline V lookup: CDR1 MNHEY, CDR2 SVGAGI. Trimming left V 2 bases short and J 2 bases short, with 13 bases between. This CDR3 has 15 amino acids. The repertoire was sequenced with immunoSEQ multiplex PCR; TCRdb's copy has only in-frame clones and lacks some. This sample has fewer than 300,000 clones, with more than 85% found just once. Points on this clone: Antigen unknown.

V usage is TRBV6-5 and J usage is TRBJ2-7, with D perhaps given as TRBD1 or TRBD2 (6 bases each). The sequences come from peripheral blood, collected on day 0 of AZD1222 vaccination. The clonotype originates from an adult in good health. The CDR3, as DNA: TGTGCCAGCAGTTACCCCGGGGGCGGCGCCTACGAGCAGTACTTC. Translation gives CASSYPGGGAYEQYF.